This is a list of T cell receptor beta chains from one sample in a study of blood T cell repertoires in COVID-19. TCRdb keeps only in-frame clones here, not all; method: immunoSEQ multiplex PCR. The profile covers around 160,000 clones, with approximately 81% appearing a single time and around 35% taken by the ten largest. Sequenced input: peripheral blood. Source of these receptors: a human donor in a cohort sampled during active COVID-19. The CDR3 runs from the conserved cysteine through the conserved F or W. The order of the fields is J gene, D gene, V gene, clone size, CDR3 protein, CDR3 DNA. D genes are given only for firm matches. Where a row states a size, it is once, few, many or the class of an expanded clone; other rows omit it.

j_gene: TRBJ1-1; d_gene: TRBD1; v_gene: TRBV9; abundance: NA; CDR3aa: CASSVRTGMNTEAFF; CDR3nt: TGTGCCAGCAGCGTAAGGACAGGCATGAACACTGAAGCTTTCTTT
j_gene: TRBJ2-4; d_gene: TRBD2; v_gene: TRBV7-2; abundance: NA; CDR3aa: CASSSAPGGRGKNIQYF; CDR3nt: TGTGCCAGCAGCTCGGCCCCGGGGGGGAGGGGCAAAAACATTCAGTACTTC
j_gene: TRBJ2-7; d_gene: NA; v_gene: TRBV10-3; abundance: NA; CDR3aa: CAISVDYAYEQYF; CDR3nt: TGTGCCATCAGTGTTGACTATGCCTACGAGCAGTACTTC
j_gene: TRBJ2-7; d_gene: NA; v_gene: TRBV7-8; abundance: NA; CDR3aa: CASSLATPGASYEQYF; CDR3nt: TGTGCCAGCAGCTTAGCAACCCCAGGGGCCTCCTACGAGCAGTACTTC
j_gene: TRBJ2-4; d_gene: TRBD1; v_gene: TRBV7-2; abundance: NA; CDR3aa: CASSLRGQGYNIQYF; CDR3nt: TGTGCCAGCAGCTTAAGGGGACAGGGATATAACATTCAGTACTTC
j_gene: TRBJ2-5; d_gene: NA; v_gene: TRBV29-1; abundance: NA; CDR3aa: CSVRRLEETQYF; CDR3nt: TGCAGCGTTCGTAGGCTAGAGGAGACCCAGTACTTC
j_gene: TRBJ1-2; d_gene: NA; v_gene: TRBV5-5; abundance: few; CDR3aa: CASSRSAAADTF; CDR3nt: TGTGCCAGCAGCCGTAGCGCAGCCGCGGACACCTTC
j_gene: TRBJ1-1; d_gene: NA; v_gene: TRBV11-2; abundance: NA; CDR3aa: CASSVSMNTEAFF; CDR3nt: TGTGCCAGCAGCGTGAGTATGAACACTGAAGCTTTCTTT
j_gene: TRBJ2-5; d_gene: NA; v_gene: TRBV3-1/TRBV3-2; abundance: NA; CDR3aa: CASSHRNLQGETQYF; CDR3nt: TGTGCCAGCAGCCACCGAAACCTTCAGGGTGAGACCCAGTACTTC
j_gene: TRBJ1-1; d_gene: NA; v_gene: TRBV4-3; abundance: NA; CDR3aa: CASSHQGSTEAFF; CDR3nt: TGCGCCAGCAGCCATCAGGGTAGCACTGAAGCTTTCTTT
j_gene: TRBJ1-5; d_gene: TRBD1; v_gene: TRBV28; abundance: NA; CDR3aa: CASSNTGGSQPQHF; CDR3nt: TGTGCCAGCAGTAACACAGGGGGCAGTCAGCCCCAGCATTTT
j_gene: TRBJ1-2; d_gene: NA; v_gene: TRBV18; abundance: NA; CDR3aa: CASSPDRMGYTF; CDR3nt: TGTGCCAGCTCACCCGACAGGATGGGCTACACCTTC
j_gene: TRBJ1-2; d_gene: TRBD1; v_gene: TRBV3-1/TRBV3-2; abundance: NA; CDR3aa: CASSQGWDRGGYTF; CDR3nt: TGTGCCAGCAGCCAAGGTTGGGACAGGGGTGGCTACACCTTC
j_gene: TRBJ2-1; d_gene: NA; v_gene: TRBV19; abundance: once; CDR3aa: CASSMRDSNEQFF; CDR3nt: TGTGCCAGTAGTATGCGGGACAGCAATGAGCAGTTCTTC
j_gene: TRBJ1-2; d_gene: NA; v_gene: TRBV15; abundance: few; CDR3aa: CATSPDTNYGYTF; CDR3nt: TGTGCCACCAGCCCCGACACTAACTATGGCTACACCTTC
j_gene: TRBJ1-1; d_gene: NA; v_gene: TRBV5-1; abundance: NA; CDR3aa: CASSLRTDKSEAFF; CDR3nt: TGCGCCAGCAGCCTAAGGACAGACAAGTCTGAAGCTTTCTTT
j_gene: TRBJ1-1; d_gene: NA; v_gene: TRBV3-1/TRBV3-2; abundance: NA; CDR3aa: CASSQVVNTEAFF; CDR3nt: TGTGCCAGCAGCCAAGTCGTGAACACTGAAGCTTTCTTT
j_gene: TRBJ1-4; d_gene: TRBD1; v_gene: TRBV18; abundance: NA; CDR3aa: CASSPRQGAYVTNEKLFF; CDR3nt: TGTGCCAGCTCACCCAGACAGGGGGCGTACGTGACTAATGAAAAACTGTTTTTT
j_gene: TRBJ1-4; d_gene: NA; v_gene: TRBV28; abundance: NA; CDR3aa: CALSTRREKLFF; CDR3nt: TGTGCCTTATCTACCCGGAGGGAAAAACTGTTTTTT
j_gene: TRBJ2-1; d_gene: TRBD2; v_gene: TRBV10-3; abundance: NA; CDR3aa: CAISEPLRGGVVRNEQFF; CDR3nt: TGTGCCATCAGTGAACCCCTGCGTGGGGGGGTGGTGCGCAATGAGCAGTTCTTC
j_gene: TRBJ1-1; d_gene: NA; v_gene: TRBV19; abundance: NA; CDR3aa: CASSSQVGNTEAFF; CDR3nt: TGTGCCAGTAGTTCACAGGTGGGAAACACTGAAGCTTTCTTT
j_gene: TRBJ1-2; d_gene: NA; v_gene: TRBV10-3; abundance: few; CDR3aa: CAIKPGDGANYGYTF; CDR3nt: TGTGCCATCAAGCCCGGGGATGGGGCTAACTATGGCTACACCTTC
j_gene: TRBJ1-2; d_gene: NA; v_gene: TRBV12-3/TRBV12-4; abundance: NA; CDR3aa: CASSSTGNGYTF; CDR3nt: TGTGCCAGCAGTTCTACAGGGAATGGCTACACCTTC
j_gene: TRBJ2-3; d_gene: NA; v_gene: TRBV9; abundance: NA; CDR3aa: CASSGRADTQYF; CDR3nt: TGTGCCAGCAGCGGGAGGGCAGATACGCAGTATTTT
j_gene: TRBJ2-2; d_gene: TRBD2; v_gene: TRBV5-1; abundance: NA; CDR3aa: CASSYSGGAFSHGELFF; CDR3nt: TGCGCCAGCAGCTATAGCGGGGGGGCTTTCTCCCACGGGGAGCTGTTTTTT
j_gene: TRBJ1-6; d_gene: NA; v_gene: TRBV7-3; abundance: NA; CDR3aa: CASSQLGESPLHF; CDR3nt: TGTGCCAGCTCCCAGTTGGGAGAATCACCCCTCCACTTT
j_gene: TRBJ2-1; d_gene: NA; v_gene: TRBV9; abundance: NA; CDR3aa: CASSPLGVAAYNEQFF; CDR3nt: TGTGCCAGCAGCCCCCTCGGAGTAGCGGCCTACAATGAGCAGTTCTTC
j_gene: TRBJ1-2; d_gene: NA; v_gene: TRBV20-1; abundance: NA; CDR3aa: CSATGNGYTF; CDR3nt: TGCAGTGCTACCGGGAATGGCTACACCTTC
j_gene: TRBJ1-2; d_gene: TRBD1; v_gene: TRBV3-1/TRBV3-2; abundance: NA; CDR3aa: CASRFGQGDGYTF; CDR3nt: TGTGCCAGCAGATTCGGACAGGGTGACGGCTACACCTTC
j_gene: TRBJ2-7; d_gene: TRBD2; v_gene: TRBV28; abundance: NA; CDR3aa: CASSRLAGGIRYEQYF; CDR3nt: TGTGCCAGCAGCCGTTTAGCGGGGGGAATACGCTACGAGCAGTACTTC
j_gene: TRBJ1-6; d_gene: NA; v_gene: TRBV11-2; abundance: NA; CDR3aa: CASSFESRNSPLHF; CDR3nt: TGTGCCAGCAGCTTTGAGTCGAGAAATTCACCCCTCCACTTT
j_gene: TRBJ1-1; d_gene: TRBD1; v_gene: TRBV7-2; abundance: NA; CDR3aa: CASSFGTGRGTEAFF; CDR3nt: TGTGCCAGCAGCTTCGGGACAGGCCGAGGGACTGAAGCTTTCTTT
j_gene: TRBJ2-1; d_gene: TRBD1; v_gene: TRBV4-1; abundance: NA; CDR3aa: CASSQEGQLYNEQFF; CDR3nt: TGCGCCAGCAGCCAAGAGGGACAGTTATACAATGAGCAGTTCTTC
j_gene: TRBJ2-7; d_gene: NA; v_gene: TRBV11-2; abundance: NA; CDR3aa: CASSRTTLAYEQYF; CDR3nt: TGTGCCAGCAGCCGGACGACACTAGCCTACGAGCAGTACTTC
j_gene: TRBJ1-5; d_gene: NA; v_gene: TRBV19; abundance: NA; CDR3aa: CASSPGPQPQHF; CDR3nt: TGTGCCAGTAGTCCAGGGCCCCAGCCCCAGCATTTT
j_gene: TRBJ2-7; d_gene: NA; v_gene: TRBV5-1; abundance: NA; CDR3aa: CASSAYATGNEQYF; CDR3nt: TGCGCCAGCAGCGCCTACGCTACAGGGAACGAGCAGTACTTC
j_gene: TRBJ1-4; d_gene: TRBD1; v_gene: TRBV19; abundance: NA; CDR3aa: CASTAGGQGVFFEKLFF; CDR3nt: TGTGCCAGTACCGCCGGAGGACAGGGAGTCTTTTTCGAAAAACTGTTTTTT
j_gene: TRBJ1-4; d_gene: TRBD1; v_gene: TRBV19; abundance: few; CDR3aa: CASSIGRQGEEKLFF; CDR3nt: TGTGCCAGTAGTATAGGGAGACAGGGAGAGGAAAAACTGTTTTTT
j_gene: TRBJ1-4; d_gene: TRBD1; v_gene: TRBV19; abundance: NA; CDR3aa: CASSVPGQVNEKLFF; CDR3nt: TGTGCCAGTAGTGTACCGGGACAGGTTAATGAAAAACTGTTTTTT
j_gene: TRBJ1-2; d_gene: TRBD1; v_gene: TRBV7-6; abundance: NA; CDR3aa: CASSLSGQGADGYTF; CDR3nt: TGTGCCAGCAGCTTATCGGGGCAGGGGGCTGACGGCTACACCTTC
j_gene: TRBJ1-3; d_gene: NA; v_gene: TRBV11-2; abundance: NA; CDR3aa: CASSLGGGSSGNTIYF; CDR3nt: TGTGCCAGCAGCTTAGGCGGGGGATCCAGTGGAAACACCATATATTTT
j_gene: TRBJ1-2; d_gene: NA; v_gene: TRBV5-1; abundance: NA; CDR3aa: CASSLDPSYGYTF; CDR3nt: TGCGCCAGCAGCTTGGACCCTAGCTATGGCTACACCTTC
j_gene: TRBJ2-6; d_gene: NA; v_gene: TRBV5-1; abundance: NA; CDR3aa: CASSFREFPGANVLTF; CDR3nt: TGCGCCAGCAGCTTCAGGGAATTCCCTGGGGCCAACGTCCTGACTTTC
j_gene: TRBJ1-3; d_gene: NA; v_gene: TRBV28; abundance: NA; CDR3aa: CASSLVTGLFSGNTIYF; CDR3nt: TGTGCCAGCAGTTTGGTGACAGGATTATTCTCTGGAAACACCATATATTTT
j_gene: TRBJ2-5; d_gene: NA; v_gene: TRBV5-1; abundance: NA; CDR3aa: CASSALLRGPQETQYF; CDR3nt: TGCGCCAGCAGCGCACTACTAAGGGGCCCCCAAGAGACCCAGTACTTC
j_gene: TRBJ1-2; d_gene: NA; v_gene: TRBV6-5; abundance: NA; CDR3aa: CASTHGGSGYTF; CDR3nt: TGTGCCAGCACCCACGGGGGGTCTGGCTACACCTTC
j_gene: TRBJ2-3; d_gene: TRBD2; v_gene: TRBV30; abundance: NA; CDR3aa: CAWSGVAGVLDTQYF; CDR3nt: TGTGCCTGGAGTGGGGTAGCGGGGGTCTTAGATACGCAGTATTTT
j_gene: TRBJ2-1; d_gene: NA; v_gene: TRBV18; abundance: NA; CDR3aa: CASSLVLENEQFF; CDR3nt: TGTGCCAGCTCACTAGTCCTTGAGAATGAGCAGTTCTTC
j_gene: TRBJ1-2; d_gene: NA; v_gene: TRBV20-1; abundance: few; CDR3aa: CSASRGDNSNYGYTF; CDR3nt: TGCAGTGCTAGTAGGGGCGACAATTCTAACTATGGCTACACCTTC
j_gene: TRBJ2-1; d_gene: TRBD2; v_gene: TRBV28; abundance: NA; CDR3aa: CASSGQGTSGYNEQFF; CDR3nt: TGTGCCAGCAGTGGGCAGGGGACTAGCGGATACAATGAGCAGTTCTTC
j_gene: TRBJ1-4; d_gene: NA; v_gene: TRBV11-3; abundance: once; CDR3aa: CASGRDAAGEKLFF; CDR3nt: TGTGCCAGCGGGAGGGACGCGGCGGGAGAAAAACTGTTTTTT
j_gene: TRBJ1-2; d_gene: NA; v_gene: TRBV3-1/TRBV3-2; abundance: NA; CDR3aa: CASSQGRVVGYTF; CDR3nt: TGTGCCAGCAGCCAAGGCAGGGTCGTCGGCTACACCTTC
j_gene: TRBJ1-2; d_gene: NA; v_gene: TRBV9; abundance: NA; CDR3aa: CASSVAGGLYGYTF; CDR3nt: TGTGCCAGCAGCGTAGCGGGGGGCCTCTATGGCTACACCTTC